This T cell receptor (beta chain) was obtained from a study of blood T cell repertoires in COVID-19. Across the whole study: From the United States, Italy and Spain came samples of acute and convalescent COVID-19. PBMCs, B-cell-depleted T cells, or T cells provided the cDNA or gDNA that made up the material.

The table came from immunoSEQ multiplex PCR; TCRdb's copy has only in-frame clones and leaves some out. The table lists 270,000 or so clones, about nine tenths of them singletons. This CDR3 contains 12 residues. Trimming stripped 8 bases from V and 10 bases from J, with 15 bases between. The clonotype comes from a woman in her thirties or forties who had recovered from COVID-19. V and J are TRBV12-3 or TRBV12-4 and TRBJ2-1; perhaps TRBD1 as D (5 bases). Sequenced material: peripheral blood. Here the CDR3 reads CASHQGGYEQFF. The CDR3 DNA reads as TGTGCCAGCCACCAGGGCGGTTACGAGCAGTTCTTC.